The sequence of this TCR beta chain was determined in a study of blood T cells in healthy people across ages. Notes on the study in general: The study found more naive CD4+ cells and higher diversity in long-lived than aged donors.

V was cut by 4 bases and J by 1 base, with 13 bases left in between. The CDR3 contains 15 residues. Germline-derived CDR1 and CDR2 are SGDLS and YYNGEE. This clonotype has ten or more counts. Its cognate antigen is unknown. The second PCR ran roughly 7 to 12 cycles with a sample-barcoded 5' primer and J-beta primers. TCRdb recomputed calls from the 5' RACE reads with MiXCR, one row per CDR3 protein. Here the sample spans approximately 960,000 distinct CDR3 sequences, around 29% being singletons. These same data were also listed under a study on T cells of mothers and their children.

The source is a woman aged 40 to 49 in good health. The gene calls are TRBV9 and TRBJ2-3; D perhaps matches TRBD1 (5 bases). The source material was blood. This CDR3 is CASSKGLPRTDTQYF. The CDR3 DNA follows: TGTGCCAGCAGCAAGGGGCTACCACGCACAGATACGCAGTATTTT.